This entry lists 4 T cell receptor beta chains sequenced from one sample in a study of blood T cells in healthy people across ages. Sample-barcoded 5' priming and a J-beta primer mix drove a second PCR of about 6 to 12 cycles. TCRdb redid the calling of the 5' RACE reads with MiXCR, one entry per CDR3 protein. The repertoire holds roughly 800,000 distinct CDR3 sequences, with roughly 64% as singletons. The sample taken for sequencing was blood. The source of these receptors is a man younger than 40 in good health.

The V and J genes are TRBV5-1 and TRBJ2-1; possibly TRBD1 for D (5 bases). CDR3 length equals 14 residues. V lost 5 bases, J lost 8 bases, and 17 bases lay in between. The germline CDR1 and CDR2 sequences are SGHRS and YFSETQ. Written as DNA, the CDR3 is TGCGCCAGCAGACCCAGGGTTACGAGCGATGAGCAGTTCTTC. Its translation: CASRPRVTSDEQFF.

A note on this clonotype: Germline is not matched at one junction end, which may reflect a read error. The J gene is TRBJ1-1, the V gene TRBV5-1; D is uncertain. Germline values: CDR1 SGHRS, CDR2 YFSETQ. CDR3 size: 12 residues. CDR3 DNA: TGCGCCAGCAGCTCAGAGAACGCTGAAGCTTTCTTT. As protein: CASSSENAEAFF.

This clonotype was detected a few times. The chain uses TRBV12-3 or TRBV12-4 and TRBJ2-7, with TRBD2 as a possible D gene (5 bases). V was cut by 3 bases and J by 0 bases, with 12 bases left in between. The CDR3 is 15 residues long. CDR3 residues: CASSLQRKSSYEQYF. Written as DNA, the CDR3 is TGTGCCAGCAGTTTGCAGCGGAAGAGCTCCTACGAGCAGTACTTC.

The chain couples TRBV30 to TRBJ2-7; D is uncertain. V shed 2 bases and J shed 5 bases, with 10 bases lying between them. Germline V gene sequence: CDR1 GTSNPN, CDR2 SVGIG (reference sequence). This CDR3 contains 12 residues. CDR3 coding DNA: TGTGCCTGGAGTAACGGTGGGAACGAGCAGTACTTC. As protein: CAWSNGGNEQYF. The full variable domain, its missing parts supplied by reference TRBV30 and TRBJ2-7, is SQTIHQWPATLVQPVGSPLSLECTVEGTSNPNLYWYRQAAGRGLQLLFYSVGIGQISSEVPQNLSASRPQDRQFILSSKKLLLSDSGFYLCAWSNGGNEQYFGPGTRLTVT.